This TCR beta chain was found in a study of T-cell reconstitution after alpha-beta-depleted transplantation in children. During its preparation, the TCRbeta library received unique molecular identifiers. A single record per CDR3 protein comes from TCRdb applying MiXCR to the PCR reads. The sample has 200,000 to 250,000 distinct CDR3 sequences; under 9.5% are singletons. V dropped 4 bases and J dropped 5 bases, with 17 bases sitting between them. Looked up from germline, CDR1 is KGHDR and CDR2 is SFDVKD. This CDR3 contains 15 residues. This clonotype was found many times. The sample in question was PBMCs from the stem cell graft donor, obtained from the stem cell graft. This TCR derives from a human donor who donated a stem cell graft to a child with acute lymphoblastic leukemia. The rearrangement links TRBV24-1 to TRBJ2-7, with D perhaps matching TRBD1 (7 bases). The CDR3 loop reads CATSDAVTGRNEQYF. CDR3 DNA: TGTGCCACCAGTGACGCAGTGACAGGGAGGAACGAGCAGTACTTC.